One and the same sample provided the 2 T cell receptor beta chains below, sequenced in a study of response to subunit inactivated influenza vaccine. TCRdb recomputed calls from the RT-PCR reads with MiXCR, one row per CDR3 protein. The sample records hundreds of thousands of distinct CDR3 sequences, 12% to 15% being singletons. The source was PBMCs from blood, collected roughly 15 days before vaccination. The receptor source for this set is a man over 45 who received an inactivated influenza vaccine.

The chain employs TRBV10-3 and TRBJ2-7, with D unclear. The CDR3 length is 14 residues. Trimming cost V 0 bases and J 2 bases, with 8 bases left between them. The germline V gene has CDR1 ENHRY and CDR2 SYGVKD. The CDR3 bases are TGTGCCATCAGTGAGTCTTTTAATACCTACGAGCAGTACTTC. It specifies CAISESFNTYEQYF.

J is TRBJ2-1 and V is TRBV6-5; 7 nucleotides agree with TRBD2. The CDR3 extends over 16 amino acids. Germline CDR1 and CDR2: MNHEY and SVGAGI. The junction had 14 bases not matched to a gene; V was cut back by 2 bases and J by 10 bases. Written as DNA, the CDR3 is TGTGCCAGCAGTTACGGGCTAGCGGTCCCTGGGGCCGAGCAGTTCTTC. Protein: CASSYGLAVPGAEQFF.